The rows below give T cell receptor beta chains drawn from one sample of a study of monozygotic twins with cystic fibrosis. TCRdb keeps only in-frame clones here, not all; method: immunoSEQ multiplex PCR. The sample lists around 20,000 clones, around nine tenths occurring once. Sample: blood. Receptors were obtained from a woman aged 30 to 39 with cystic fibrosis. CDR3s include the opening cysteine and the closing phenylalanine or tryptophan. D genes are given only for firm matches. Size is omitted from some rows. Given values are once, few, many or a class for expanded clones.

V: TRBV5-1; size: once; J: TRBJ1-5; D: NA; DNA: TGCGCCAGCAGCTTGGGAGGGACTAGCAATCAGCCCCAGCATTTT; CDR3: CASSLGGTSNQPQHF
V: TRBV18; size: NA; J: TRBJ1-1; D: NA; DNA: TGTGCCAGCTCACCACCCCTATGGCGGGCGAACACTGAAGCTTTCTTT; CDR3: CASSPPLWRANTEAFF
V: TRBV30; size: NA; J: TRBJ2-5; D: TRBD1; DNA: TGTGCCCAAAGCAGGGGGAATCAAGAGACCCAGTACTTC; CDR3: CAQSRGNQETQYF
V: TRBV5-6; size: NA; J: TRBJ2-7; D: NA; DNA: TGTGCCAGCAGCTTGGGGCCAGGCTACGAGCAGTACTTC; CDR3: CASSLGPGYEQYF
V: TRBV4-3; size: NA; J: TRBJ2-3; D: TRBD2; DNA: TGCGCCAGCAGCCAAGTGAGCGGGGGCCACACAGATACGCAGTATTTT; CDR3: CASSQVSGGHTDTQYF
V: TRBV28; size: NA; J: TRBJ2-6; D: NA; DNA: TGTGCCAGCAGCTCGACAGGCCACTCTGGGGCCAACGTCCTGACTTTC; CDR3: CASSSTGHSGANVLTF
V: TRBV5-1; size: once; J: TRBJ2-1; D: NA; DNA: TGCGCCAGCAGCTTGGCCGGGCCCAATTCGTATCCCTACAATGAGCAGTTCTTC; CDR3: CASSLAGPNSYPYNEQFF
V: TRBV18; size: NA; J: TRBJ2-5; D: NA; DNA: TGTGCCAGCTCACCGGGGCGGGGGCCGGGAGAGACCCAGTACTTC; CDR3: CASSPGRGPGETQYF
V: TRBV4-1; size: few; J: TRBJ1-5; D: NA; DNA: TGCGCCAGCAGCCAAGAAACTGAGTCGGACTATCAGCCCCAGCATTTT; CDR3: CASSQETESDYQPQHF
V: TRBV9; size: once; J: TRBJ1-2; D: TRBD1; DNA: TGTGCCAGCAACCTAAGGGACAGGGCAAACTATGGCTACACCTTC; CDR3: CASNLRDRANYGYTF
V: TRBV29-1; size: NA; J: TRBJ1-2; D: NA; DNA: TGCAGCACCGAAACAGGAAACTATGGCTACACCTTC; CDR3: CSTETGNYGYTF
V: TRBV29-1; size: NA; J: TRBJ2-1; D: TRBD2; DNA: TGCAGCGTTGAACAGGGACTAGCGGGGGGGCCGGGTGAGCAGTTCTTC; CDR3: CSVEQGLAGGPGEQFF
V: TRBV30; size: NA; J: TRBJ2-1; D: TRBD2; DNA: TGTGCCTGGAATCAAGGACTAGCGTCTTATGAGCAGTTCTTC; CDR3: CAWNQGLASYEQFF
V: TRBV6-9; size: NA; J: TRBJ2-2; D: TRBD1; DNA: TGTGCCAGCAGTTATGAGGACAGGCCCGGGGAGCTGTTTTTT; CDR3: CASSYEDRPGELFF
V: TRBV4-1; size: NA; J: TRBJ1-2; D: NA; DNA: TGCGCCAGCAGCCAAGAAAAACAGGTTAACTATGGCTACACCTTC; CDR3: CASSQEKQVNYGYTF
V: TRBV7-2; size: NA; J: TRBJ2-5; D: NA; DNA: TGTGCCAGCAGATATAGGGGGGGGGCGTCCCAAGAGACCCAGTACTTC; CDR3: CASRYRGGASQETQYF
V: TRBV11-2; size: once; J: TRBJ2-3; D: TRBD2; DNA: TGTGCCAGCAGCTTAGTAGTCGGGGGGGCAGATACGCAGTATTTT; CDR3: CASSLVVGGADTQYF
V: TRBV28; size: NA; J: TRBJ2-7; D: NA; DNA: TGTGCCAGCAGTCCTATAGCGGATCTTACCTACGAGCAGTACTTC; CDR3: CASSPIADLTYEQYF
V: TRBV2; size: NA; J: TRBJ2-5; D: NA; DNA: TGTGCCAGCAGTGTTAAGGTAGAGACCCAGTACTTC; CDR3: CASSVKVETQYF
V: TRBV11-2; size: once; J: TRBJ2-3; D: NA; DNA: TGTGCCAGCAGCTCGGCTAGGGCACGGTATTTT; CDR3: CASSSARARYF
V: TRBV7-2; size: NA; J: TRBJ2-5; D: NA; DNA: TGTGCCAGCAGGCCCCGTGCGGGGAGAATCCAAGAGACCCAGTACTTC; CDR3: CASRPRAGRIQETQYF
V: TRBV29-1; size: NA; J: TRBJ1-1; D: NA; DNA: TGCAGCGTTGGGGGGATGGAAGCTTTCTTT; CDR3: CSVGGMEAFF
V: TRBV4-3; size: once; J: TRBJ2-1; D: TRBD2; DNA: TGCGCCAGCAGCCAAGATCTGGCGGGGGGGGGAAATGAGCAGTTCTTC; CDR3: CASSQDLAGGGNEQFF
V: TRBV19; size: NA; J: TRBJ2-7; D: NA; DNA: TGTGCCAGTAGTCCCCGGGTTGGTTCCTCCTACGAGCAGTACTTC; CDR3: CASSPRVGSSYEQYF
V: TRBV5-1; size: NA; J: TRBJ1-1; D: TRBD1; DNA: TGCGCCAGCAGCTTCAGCCTGGGACAGGGATGGGATGAAGCTTTCTTT; CDR3: CASSFSLGQGWDEAFF
V: TRBV7-9; size: NA; J: TRBJ1-1; D: NA; DNA: TGTGCCAGCAGCTTAGGGCCCGGGGGATTCACTGAAGCTTTCTTT; CDR3: CASSLGPGGFTEAFF
V: TRBV7-8; size: NA; J: TRBJ1-4; D: TRBD1; DNA: TGTACCAGCAGCTGGTCGACAGGGGGCTCTGAAAAACTGTTTTTT; CDR3: CTSSWSTGGSEKLFF
V: TRBV29-1; size: NA; J: TRBJ2-5; D: NA; DNA: TGCAGCGTTGTCAGGGTGTACCAAGAGACCCAGTACTTC; CDR3: CSVVRVYQETQYF
V: TRBV5-6; size: NA; J: TRBJ2-1; D: TRBD2; DNA: TGTGCCAGCAGCTTGGGGACTAGTCGTAATGAGCAGTTCTTC; CDR3: CASSLGTSRNEQFF
V: TRBV6-4; size: NA; J: TRBJ2-3; D: TRBD2; DNA: TGTGCCAGCAGTGCCCTAGCGGGGGACAGCACAGATACGCAGTATTTT; CDR3: CASSALAGDSTDTQYF
V: TRBV5-5; size: NA; J: TRBJ2-5; D: TRBD1; DNA: TGTGCCAGCAGCGGATACAGGGGGCAAGAGACCCAGTACTTC; CDR3: CASSGYRGQETQYF